Sequencing of this T cell receptor beta chain was carried out in a study of early T cells in non-severe SARS-CoV-2 infection. Across the whole study: Investigators sequenced bulk RNA drawn from unsorted whole blood, and chains remained unpaired. Regarding the study as a whole: VDJdb matching, biased toward anti-spike CD8 responses, missed private and CD4 specificities.

This clonotype was seen a handful of times. Antigen unknown. Attachment of unique molecular identifiers was made to individual cDNA molecules. TCRdb called the 5' RACE reads again in MiXCR, with one record for every CDR3 protein. The table lists around 52,000 distinct CDR3 sequences, more than 9% of them singletons. There are 17 residues in the CDR3. Germline assignment: CDR1 MNHEY and CDR2 SMNVEV (reference sequence). V lost 10 bases to trimming and J lost 3 bases, with 25 bases between them. This receptor was obtained from an adult who was a healthcare worker with PCR-confirmed SARS-CoV-2 infection or an uninfected control (not recorded which). Sequencing input: whole blood. The J gene is TRBJ2-1, the V gene TRBV27; a possible D gene is TRBD2 (5 bases). CDR3 in amino acids: CATLSPGSPFNYNEQFF. The CDR3 DNA sequence: TGTGCCACCCTGTCGCCGGGGTCCCCCTTCAACTACAATGAGCAGTTCTTC.